This TCR beta chain was identified during a study of CD8+ T cells in alopecia areata. After isolation, RNA underwent reverse transcription to generate cDNA as the sequencing template. Using immunoSEQ multiplex PCR, the repertoire was profiled, and TCRdb retains in-frame clones only, with some absent. The table lists approximately 110,000 clones, roughly 50% of them singletons. This CDR3 contains 13 residues. CDR1 is SGHNT and CDR2 is YYREEE in the germline V gene (reference sequence). The treatment: oral pan-JAK inhibitor, 5-10 mg twice daily. Comments on this clone: A read error may produce the germline difference seen at one junction end.

The sequenced sample was CD4+ T cells sorted from blood, obtained at week 24, from a patient treated with tofacitinib. This TCR derives from a human donor with alopecia areata. The chain combines TRBV5-4 with TRBJ2-1; tentative D call: TRBD2 (6 bases). The CDR3 DNA reads as TGTGCCAGCAGCTTGGATGGGAGGCTAGCCTCGATCTTC. Amino acid sequence: CASSLDGRLASIF. The full variable domain, its missing parts supplied by reference TRBV5-4 and TRBJ2-1, is ETGVTQSPTHLIKTRGQQVTLRCSSQSGHNTVSWYQQALGQGPQFIFQYYREEENGRGNFPPRFSGLQFPNYSSELNVNALELDDSALYLCASSLDGRLASIFGPGTRLTVL.